Sequencing of this T cell receptor (beta chain) was carried out in a study of blood T cell repertoires in COVID-19. This clone occurred a few times. Per the authors' pipeline: Amplification of reference gene primers was used by the study to estimate nucleated cell counts. Repertoires were generated with immunoSEQ multiplex PCR, while TCRdb's copy carries only in-frame clones and drops some. The DNA gave D and trimming, while V, J and clone size come from that table. This table has about 240,000 clones, about 90% appearing once. From germline, CDR1 is SGHRS and CDR2 YFSETQ. The length of the CDR3 is 14 residues. The V and J ends lost 2 bases and 1 base respectively, with 6 bases between them.

The chain links TRBV5-1 to TRBJ2-2; D gene uncertain. The clonotype comes from a man aged 55-75 years with acute or convalescent COVID-19. Source material: peripheral blood. The CDR3 nucleotides read TGCGCCAGCAGCTTCACAAGGAACACCGGGGAGCTGTTTTTT. Its protein product is CASSFTRNTGELFF.